Each of the 14 T cell receptor beta chains below was sequenced from the same sample in a study of blood T cell repertoires in COVID-19. Sequenced by immunoSEQ multiplex PCR; TCRdb stores in-frame clones only, minus some. The top ten hold nearly 8% of the sample, which has about 160,000 clones, 80% to 85% seen once. The specimen sequenced was PBMCs or T cells enriched from blood (not recorded which). The receptors shown here come from a woman aged 45 to 65 who had recovered from COVID-19.

The chain recombines TRBV7-6 with TRBJ1-4, with 11 bases identical to TRBD1. CDR1 and CDR2 (germline): SGHVS, FNYEAQ. The CDR3 length is 15 residues. V was clipped by 5 bases and J by 8 bases; unmatched bases: 7. CDR3 in amino acids: CASSPGQGGKEKLFF. The CDR3 nucleotides read TGTGCCAGCAGCCCGGGACAGGGGGGTAAAGAAAAACTGTTTTTT.

The rearrangement joins TRBV7-2 to TRBJ1-5, with D unresolved. The germline V gene has CDR1 SGHTA and CDR2 FQGNSA. Trimming removed 5 bases from V and 9 bases from J, with 14 bases in between. The CDR3 consists of 13 residues. The CDR3 loop is CASSPIPEGPQHF. CDR3 bases: TGTGCCAGCAGCCCCATACCCGAGGGGCCCCAGCATTTT.

The chain combines TRBV2 with TRBJ1-1, with a tentative D call TRBD1 (5 bases). Per the germline V gene, CDR1 is SNHLY and CDR2 is FYNNEI. The CDR3 has 12 amino acids. Between the trimmed V and J ends, which lost 7 bases and 4 bases, there was a span of 10 bases. The CDR3 loop reads CASILDSTEAFF. Here the CDR3 DNA reads TGTGCCAGCATCCTAGACAGCACTGAAGCTTTCTTT.

This clone has a handful of counts. V and J are TRBV18 and TRBJ1-1, with D tentatively TRBD1 (5 bases). Deletions cut 8 bases from V and 2 bases from J, with 12 bases between. CDR1 is KGHSH and CDR2 is LQKENI in the germline V gene. This CDR3 has 13 amino acids. The CDR3 is CASHQGPNTEAFF. Written as DNA, the CDR3 is TGTGCCAGCCACCAGGGCCCAAACACTGAAGCTTTCTTT.

The chain links TRBV7-9 to TRBJ2-1; 10 nucleotides match TRBD1. CDR3 size: 13 residues. Germline V CDR1 and CDR2: SEHNR, FQNEAQ (reference sequence). V lost 10 bases to trimming and J lost 8 bases; unmatched junction nucleotides: 8. The CDR3 region has the DNA TGTGCCATTCCGGGACAGGGGAACTATGAGCAGTTCTTC. Its translation is CAIPGQGNYEQFF.

CDR3 coding DNA: TGTGCCAGCAGCCCTCCCAGGGCTGAAGCTTTCTTT. This sequence encodes CASSPPRAEAFF. This sequence joins TRBV7-9 and TRBJ1-1, with D maybe TRBD1 (5 bases). Looked up from germline, CDR1 is SEHNR and CDR2 is FQNEAQ (reference sequence). The CDR3 extends over 12 amino acids. V was clipped by 5 bases and J by 6 bases, with 10 bases between them.

This chain uses TRBV11-2 with TRBJ1-2; D unresolved. Trimming stripped 3 bases from V and 4 bases from J, with 18 bases between. The CDR3 covers 16 residues. Germline loops: CDR1 SGHAT, CDR2 FQNNGV. The CDR3 DNA reads as TGTGCCAGCAGCTTGCGTGGGTCAGCGCTGGGCTATGGCTACACCTTC. Residues: CASSLRGSALGYGYTF.

The chain employs TRBV7-2 and TRBJ2-5; 7 bases fit TRBD2. V trimming: 5 bases; J trimming: 4 bases; junction bases outside the gene matches: 7. Germline V CDR1 and CDR2: SGHTA, FQGNSA. There are 14 residues in the CDR3. The CDR3 sequence is CASSQTGRGETQYF. The CDR3 DNA reads TGTGCCAGCAGCCAGACTGGGAGGGGAGAGACCCAGTACTTC.

This chain links TRBV7-9 with TRBJ1-1; TRBD1 agrees at 7 bases. The CDR3 length is 14 residues. Germline V lookup: CDR1 SEHNR, CDR2 FQNEAQ (reference sequence). Germline trimming cut 0 bases from V and 5 bases from J; bases unmatched to any gene: 3. CDR3 in amino acids: CASSLAGTVTEAFF. CDR3 bases: TGTGCCAGCAGCTTAGCGGGGACAGTTACTGAAGCTTTCTTT.

This clone turned up a few times. The CDR3 nucleotides read TGTGCCAGCAGCCTTACAGGGGACGGGGCCAACGTCCTGACTTTC. Amino acid sequence: CASSLTGDGANVLTF. V gene TRBV6-6 combines with J gene TRBJ2-6, with 7 bases lining up with TRBD1. Germline V gene data show CDR1 as MNHNY and CDR2 as SVGAGI (reference sequence). The J segment lost 4 bases and the V segment lost 6 bases, leaving 6 bases of the junction unmatched. The CDR3 is 15 residues long.

The chain uses TRBV28 and TRBJ2-4; tentatively, D is TRBD1 (6 bases). The CDR3 is 12 amino acids. Germline CDR1 and CDR2: MDHEN and SYDVKM. V was shortened by 6 bases and J by 9 bases, with 12 bases between the two germline ends. The CDR3 region has the DNA TGTGCCAGCAGGGGCTACAGGGCCATTCAGTACTTC. Residues: CASRGYRAIQYF.

As concerns this clone: Compared with germline, one end of the junction differs, possibly owing to a read error. The V gene is TRBV28, the J gene TRBJ1-2, with a weak D call TRBD1 (6 bases). In germline, CDR1 is MDHEN, CDR2 SYDVKM. The CDR3 is made up of 15 amino acids. The CDR3 sequence: CASTLQGSPNYGYTF. The CDR3 DNA follows: TGTGCCAGCACTTTACAGGGTAGTCCGAACTATGGCTACACCTTC.

The gene calls are TRBV6-5 and TRBJ1-2; 8 nucleotides line up with TRBD1. CDR3 size: 13 residues. V trimming: 6 bases; J trimming: 5 bases; junction bases outside the gene matches: 5. Germline V CDR1 and CDR2: MNHEY, SVGAGI. In DNA, the CDR3 is TGTGCCAGCAGGTTAACAGGGGGGTATGGCTACACCTTC. Amino acid sequence: CASRLTGGYGYTF.

This clone was observed a handful of times. Here the CDR3 reads CASSWTSGSSYEQYF. CDR3 in DNA: TGTGCCAGCAGTTGGACTAGCGGGAGCTCCTACGAGCAGTACTTC. The genes are TRBV6-2 or TRBV6-3 and TRBJ2-7, with 13 bases that match TRBD2. The trim removed 4 bases at V and 0 bases at J, leaving 0 bases unmatched. The CDR3 consists of 15 residues. Germline lookup yields CDR1 MNHEY and CDR2 SVGEGT.